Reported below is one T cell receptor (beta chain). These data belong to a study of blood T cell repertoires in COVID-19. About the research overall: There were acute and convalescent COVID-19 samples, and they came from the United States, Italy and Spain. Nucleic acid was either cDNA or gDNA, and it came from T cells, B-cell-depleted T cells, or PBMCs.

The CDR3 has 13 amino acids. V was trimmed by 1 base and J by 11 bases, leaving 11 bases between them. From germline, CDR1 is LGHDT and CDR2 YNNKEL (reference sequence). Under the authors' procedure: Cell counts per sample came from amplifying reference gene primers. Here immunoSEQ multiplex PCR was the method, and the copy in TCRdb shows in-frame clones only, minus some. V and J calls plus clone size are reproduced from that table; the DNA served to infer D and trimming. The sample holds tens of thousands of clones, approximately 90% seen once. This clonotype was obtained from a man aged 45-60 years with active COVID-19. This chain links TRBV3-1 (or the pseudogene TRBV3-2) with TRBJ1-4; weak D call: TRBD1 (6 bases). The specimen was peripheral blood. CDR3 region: CASSQAEGDKLFF. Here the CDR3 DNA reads TGTGCCAGCAGCCAAGCAGAGGGGGACAAACTGTTTTTT.